The present entry profiles one T cell receptor beta chain with its context. Its cognate antigen is unknown. The investigators reverse transcribed all of the isolated RNA, so they sequenced expressed TCRB transcripts. TCRdb's copy holds only in-frame clones and misses some; the assay was immunoSEQ multiplex PCR. The table includes 200,000 to 250,000 clones, approximately 13% detected once. The sample comes from a study of beta chain features in type 1 diabetes. Overall study findings and caveats: TCRB CDR3s from Type 1 diabetes patients were moderately but significantly shorter in all four CD4+ subsets. Using cDNA template may skew counts toward highly expressing activated cells. In type 1 diabetes patients, VDJ junctions had fewer insertions; deletions at these junctions were more frequent.

Every participating donor gave one draw, a heparinised blood sample averaging approximately 120 mL. The V segment lost 1 base and the J segment 4 bases; nucleotides outside the gene matches: 3. Germline loops: CDR1 MGHRA, CDR2 YSYEKL. CDR3 length: 16 amino acids. The rearrangement joins TRBV4-1 to TRBJ2-3, with 12 bases identical to TRBD2. Sequencing was carried out using naive CD4+ T cells from blood. The TCR comes from a man younger than 45 with type 1 diabetes. CDR3 bases: TGCGCCAGCAGCCAAGGGACTAGCGGGGAAGCAGATACGCAGTATTTT. Encoded protein: CASSQGTSGEADTQYF.